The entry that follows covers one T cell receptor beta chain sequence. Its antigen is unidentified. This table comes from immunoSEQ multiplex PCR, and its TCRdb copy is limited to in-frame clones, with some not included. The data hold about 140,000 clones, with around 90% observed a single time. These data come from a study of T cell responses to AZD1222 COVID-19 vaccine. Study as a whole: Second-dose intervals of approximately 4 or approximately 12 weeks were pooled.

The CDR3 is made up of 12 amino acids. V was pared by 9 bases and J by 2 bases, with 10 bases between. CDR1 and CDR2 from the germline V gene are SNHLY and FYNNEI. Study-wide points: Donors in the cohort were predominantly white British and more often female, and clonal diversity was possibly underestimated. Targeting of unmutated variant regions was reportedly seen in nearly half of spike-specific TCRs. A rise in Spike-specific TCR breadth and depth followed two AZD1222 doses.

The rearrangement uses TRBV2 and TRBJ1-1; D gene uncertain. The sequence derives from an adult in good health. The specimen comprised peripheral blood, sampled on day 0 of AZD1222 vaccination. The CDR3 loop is CASPGGNTEAFF. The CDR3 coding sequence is TGTGCCAGTCCGGGAGGAAACACTGAAGCTTTCTTT. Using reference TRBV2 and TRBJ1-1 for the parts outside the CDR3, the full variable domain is EPEVTQTPSHQVTQMGQEVILRCVPISNHLYFYWYRQILGQKVEFLVSFYNNEISEKSEIFDDQFSVERPDGSNFTLKIRSTKLEDSAMYFCASPGGNTEAFFGQGTRLTVV.